These 21 T cell receptor beta chains were sequenced from one sample in a study of vaccination effects on CD4 cells after COVID-19. Clones were read by immunoSEQ multiplex PCR, and TCRdb kept only the in-frame ones, dropping some. The sample carries about 45,000 clones, 55% to 75% recorded once. No antigen is known for these receptors. With 9 to 11 days of culture completed, CD4+ T cells were isolated. Two doses of BNT162b2 or mRNA-1273 vaccine were administered to participants. The specimen was CD4+ T cells from PBMCs cultured without peptide, collected after COVID-19 vaccination. These TCRs come from a human donor who received a COVID-19 vaccine.

V gene TRBV7-9 combines with J gene TRBJ1-5, with D perhaps matching TRBD1 (5 bases). The CDR3 spans 18 residues. The ends were cut back, 3 bases at V and 0 bases at J, with 18 bases in the middle. CDR1 and CDR2 from the germline V gene are SEHNR and FQNEAQ (reference sequence). CDR3 coding DNA: TGTGCCAGCAGCTTGGGAACAGGAGTTTCTTATAGCAATCAGCCCCAGCATTTT. This translates into CASSLGTGVSYSNQPQHF.

This chain connects TRBV29-1 to TRBJ2-2; 11 nucleotides line up with TRBD1. Germline trimming cut 6 bases from V and 4 bases from J; bases unmatched to any gene: 1. Germline values: CDR1 SQVTM, CDR2 ANQGSEA. CDR3 size: 13 residues. The CDR3: CSVGQGATGELFF. The CDR3 bases are TGCAGCGTAGGACAGGGGGCCACCGGGGAGCTGTTTTTT.

This clone came up a few times. The rearrangement joins TRBV7-9 to TRBJ1-2, with D hard to call. This CDR3 is built from 12 residues. With 1 base removed from V and 4 bases from J, the gap between germline ends came to 4 bases. Germline V gene lookup returns CDR1 SEHNR and CDR2 FQNEAQ (reference sequence). The CDR3 nucleotides are TGTGCCAGCAGCTTAGTGTCCTATGGCTACACCTTC. It yields the protein CASSLVSYGYTF.

V usage is TRBV5-1 and J usage is TRBJ2-5; either TRBD1 or TRBD2 may fit D (5 bases each). This CDR3 region has 15 residues. The germline V and J ends were trimmed by 0 bases and 5 bases, with 14 bases remaining between them. Germline lookup yields CDR1 SGHRS and CDR2 YFSETQ. The CDR3 DNA sequence: TGCGCCAGCAGCTTGGCCAGAGGGGCATTGGAGACCCAGTACTTC. It translates to CASSLARGALETQYF.

The V gene is TRBV15, the J gene TRBJ1-5; 7 bases are shared with TRBD1. This CDR3 has 15 amino acids. The junction had 1 base not matched to a gene; V was cut back by 0 bases and J by 2 bases. Per germline, CDR1 LNHNV and CDR2 YYDKDF (reference sequence). The CDR3: CATSREGTGNQPQHF. For the CDR3, the DNA is TGTGCCACCAGCAGAGAGGGGACAGGCAATCAGCCCCAGCATTTT. Complete variable domain (other parts from reference TRBV15 and TRBJ1-5): DAMVIQNPRYQVTQFGKPVTLSCSQTLNHNVMYWYQQKSSQAPKLLFHYYDKDFNNEADTPDNFQSRRPNTSFCFLDIRSPGLGDTAMYLCATSREGTGNQPQHFGDGTRLSIL.

The chain joins TRBV9 to TRBJ1-3; possibly TRBD1 for D (6 bases). CDR3 size: 17 residues. CDR1 is SGDLS, CDR2 YYNGEE, per germline. V was cut by 4 bases and J by 1 base, with 18 bases left in between. The CDR3: CASSPTTGLGSGNTIYF. The CDR3 coding sequence is TGTGCCAGCAGCCCGACGACAGGTTTGGGTTCTGGAAACACCATATATTTT.

This clone was found a few times. The CDR3 DNA follows: TGTGCCAGCTCACCTATGGAGGATTTGGGCAATCAGCCCCAGCATTTT. The encoded protein is CASSPMEDLGNQPQHF. The genes are TRBV18 and TRBJ1-5; D gene unclear. Germline V lookup: CDR1 KGHSH, CDR2 LQKENI. The CDR3 length is 16 residues. Trimming cost V 3 bases and J 2 bases, with 14 bases left between them.

This clone came up a few times. The chain carries TRBV15 and TRBJ1-1; D gene ambiguous. The V and J ends lost 3 bases and 6 bases respectively, with 11 bases between them. The CDR3 is 13 amino acids. From germline, CDR1 is LNHNV and CDR2 YYDKDF (reference sequence). In DNA, the CDR3 is TGTGCCACCAGCAGCAGGAGGCGGGCTGAAGCTTTCTTT. Protein sequence: CATSSRRRAEAFF.

Written as DNA, the CDR3 is TGTGCCAGTAGTATACCGGCAGGGACGCTCGCTTTCTTT. This encodes CASSIPAGTLAFF. This rearrangement joins TRBV19 to TRBJ1-1; weak D call: TRBD1 (5 bases). Germline V gene data show CDR1 as LNHDA and CDR2 as SQIVND (reference sequence). Trimming took 2 bases from V and 11 from J, leaving 15 bases between them. The CDR3 totals 13 residues.

This clone was detected only once. V usage is TRBV10-3 and J usage is TRBJ1-3; 9 bases map to TRBD1. There are 18 residues in the CDR3. The germline CDR1 and CDR2 sequences are ENHRY and SYGVKD. With V trimmed by 5 bases and J by 1 base, 12 bases remained unmatched. As DNA, the CDR3 is TGTGCCATCAGTTACCGGGGACAGGGTGTTTTGTCTGGAAACACCATATATTTT. It encodes CAISYRGQGVLSGNTIYF.

This sequence joins TRBV2 and TRBJ1-3, with D perhaps matching TRBD1 (5 bases). CDR3 length: 14 amino acids. From germline, CDR1 is SNHLY and CDR2 FYNNEI. The V and J ends lost 4 bases and 4 bases respectively, with 11 bases between them. This CDR3 is CASSVGQSGNTIYF. The CDR3 DNA sequence: TGTGCCAGCAGTGTAGGACAATCAGGAAACACCATATATTTT.

The J gene is TRBJ2-4, the V gene TRBV11-2; maybe TRBD1 (5 bases). The CDR3 covers 15 residues. V lost 1 base, J lost 0 bases, and 7 bases lay in between. Germline V gene data show CDR1 as SGHAT and CDR2 as FQNNGV. CDR3 sequence reads: CASSLVQVAKNIQYF. For the CDR3, the DNA is TGTGCCAGCAGCTTAGTACAGGTAGCCAAAAACATTCAGTACTTC.

The chain couples TRBV7-2 to TRBJ2-5, with a tentative D call TRBD2 (6 bases). V shed 5 bases and J shed 3 bases, with 19 bases lying between them. This CDR3 contains 16 residues. CDR1 is SGHTA and CDR2 is FQGNSA in the germline V gene. CDR3 loop: CASSPMMRAGKETQYF. As DNA, the CDR3 is TGTGCCAGCAGCCCCATGATGCGGGCGGGAAAAGAGACCCAGTACTTC.

The gene calls are TRBV2 and TRBJ1-2, with no clear D. Germline values: CDR1 SNHLY, CDR2 FYNNEI. CDR3 size: 14 residues. V dropped 2 bases and J dropped 5 bases, with 12 bases sitting between them. The CDR3 sequence: CASSETVSGYGYTF. Written as DNA, the CDR3 is TGTGCCAGCAGTGAAACCGTCAGTGGGTATGGCTACACCTTC.

The V and J genes are TRBV9 and TRBJ2-7, with TRBD1 matching over 8 bases. In germline, CDR1 is SGDLS, CDR2 YYNGEE. CDR3 length: 14 residues. V was clipped by 0 bases and J by 2 bases; unmatched bases: 1. CDR3 DNA sequence: TGTGCCAGCAGCGTAGGGACAGGGACCTACGAGCAGTACTTC. This translates into CASSVGTGTYEQYF.

The chain employs TRBV5-1 and TRBJ2-2; 12 bases map to TRBD2. This CDR3 has 17 residues. V was pared by 4 bases and J by 7 bases, with 11 bases of the junction left unmatched. From germline, CDR1 is SGHRS and CDR2 YFSETQ. The CDR3 sequence is CASSLTPGLAGLGELFF. CDR3 nucleotides: TGCGCCAGCAGCCTAACACCCGGACTAGCGGGACTCGGGGAGCTGTTTTTT.

The CDR3 protein is CATSTRYTGELFF. In DNA form, the CDR3 reads TGTGCCACCAGCACTCGTTACACCGGGGAGCTGTTTTTT. The chain employs TRBV15 and TRBJ2-2; no definite D call. CDR3 length: 13 residues. Germline CDR1 reads LNHNV; CDR2 reads YYDKDF (reference sequence). Trimming removed 4 bases at V and 3 bases at J, with 6 bases between. The entire variable domain, with the rest obtained from reference TRBV15 and TRBJ2-2, is as follows: DAMVIQNPRYQVTQFGKPVTLSCSQTLNHNVMYWYQQKSSQAPKLLFHYYDKDFNNEADTPDNFQSRRPNTSFCFLDIRSPGLGDTAMYLCATSTRYTGELFFGEGSRLTVL.

The chain couples TRBV29-1 to TRBJ1-2, with D uncertain. Germline values: CDR1 SQVTM, CDR2 ANQGSEA. The CDR3 is 14 residues long. The V end lost 6 bases, the J end lost 1 base, and 15 bases lay between the germline ends. In DNA, the CDR3 is TGCAGCGTACTAGAGCTGACGGTTAACTATGGCTACACCTTC. This translates into CSVLELTVNYGYTF.

The chain carries TRBV11-3 and TRBJ2-1; the match to TRBD2 covers 12 bases. The CDR3 is 16 residues long. V lost 4 bases, J lost 9 bases, and 10 bases stayed unmatched. Per the germline V gene, CDR1 is SGHNT and CDR2 is YENEEA. CDR3 nucleotides: TGTGCCAGCAGCTCCTTCCCGACTAGCGGGAGAGGTGAGCAGTTCTTC. Encoded protein: CASSSFPTSGRGEQFF.

The V and J genes are TRBV9 and TRBJ2-3, with D tentatively TRBD1 (5 bases). Per the germline V gene, CDR1 is SGDLS and CDR2 is YYNGEE. The V gene lost 3 bases and the J gene lost 1 base, with 9 bases spanning the gap. The CDR3 covers 14 residues. CDR3 amino acids: CASSGLGGTDTQYF. The CDR3, as DNA: TGTGCCAGCAGCGGTCTAGGGGGCACAGATACGCAGTATTTT.

This clone was detected only a few times. The gene calls are TRBV10-2 and TRBJ1-2; the D is unclear. The germline V gene encodes CDR1 WSHSY and CDR2 SAAADI. V was shortened by 6 bases and J by 3 bases, with 8 bases between the two germline ends. CDR3 length: 12 amino acids. CDR3 sequence: CASSRDDYGYTF. CDR3 DNA: TGCGCCAGCAGCCGAGACGACTATGGCTACACCTTC.